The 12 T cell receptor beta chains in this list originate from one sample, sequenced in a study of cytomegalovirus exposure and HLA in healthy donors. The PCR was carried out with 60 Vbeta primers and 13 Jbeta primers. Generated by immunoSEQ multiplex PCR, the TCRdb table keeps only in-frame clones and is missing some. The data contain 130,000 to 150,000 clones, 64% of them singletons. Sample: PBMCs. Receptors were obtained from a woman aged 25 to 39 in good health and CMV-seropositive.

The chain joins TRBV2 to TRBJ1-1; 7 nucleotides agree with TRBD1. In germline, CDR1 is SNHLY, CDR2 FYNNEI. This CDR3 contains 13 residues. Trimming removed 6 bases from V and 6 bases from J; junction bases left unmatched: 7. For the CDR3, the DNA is TGTGCCAGCAGGACAGGGCCGTCGGCTGAAGCTTTCTTT. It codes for CASRTGPSAEAFF.

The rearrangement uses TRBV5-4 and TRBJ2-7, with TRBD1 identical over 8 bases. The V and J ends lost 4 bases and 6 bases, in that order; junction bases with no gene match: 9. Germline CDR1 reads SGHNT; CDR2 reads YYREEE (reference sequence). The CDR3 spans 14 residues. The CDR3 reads CASSPGQGGGEQYF. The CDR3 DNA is TGTGCCAGCAGCCCAGGACAGGGTGGTGGCGAGCAGTACTTC.

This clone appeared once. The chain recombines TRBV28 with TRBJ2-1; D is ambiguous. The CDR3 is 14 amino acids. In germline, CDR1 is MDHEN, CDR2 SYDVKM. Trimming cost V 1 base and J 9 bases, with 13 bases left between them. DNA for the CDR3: TGTGCCAGCAGTTTATACCTTAGTGGTCGTGAGCAGTTCTTC. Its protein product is CASSLYLSGREQFF.

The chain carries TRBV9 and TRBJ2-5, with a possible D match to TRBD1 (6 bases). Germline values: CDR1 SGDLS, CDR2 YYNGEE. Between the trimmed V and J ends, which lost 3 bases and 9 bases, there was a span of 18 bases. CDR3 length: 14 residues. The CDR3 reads CASSETLGQMAQYF. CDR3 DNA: TGTGCCAGCAGCGAGACCCTCGGACAGATGGCCCAGTACTTC.

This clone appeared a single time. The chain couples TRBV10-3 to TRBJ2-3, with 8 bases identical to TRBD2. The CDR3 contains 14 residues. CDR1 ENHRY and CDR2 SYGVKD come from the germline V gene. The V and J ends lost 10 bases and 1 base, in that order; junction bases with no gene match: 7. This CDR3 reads CATISGTGTDTQYF. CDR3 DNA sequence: TGTGCCACCATTAGCGGGACGGGCACAGATACGCAGTATTTT.

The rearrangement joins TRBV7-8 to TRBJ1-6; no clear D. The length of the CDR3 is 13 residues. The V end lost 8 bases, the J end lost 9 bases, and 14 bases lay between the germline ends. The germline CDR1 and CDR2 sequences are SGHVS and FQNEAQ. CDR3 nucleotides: TGTGCCAGCGGCGGTAGGACTAGTTCACCCCTCCACTTT. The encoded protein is CASGGRTSSPLHF.

The CDR3 loop is CASSLGTRPDTDTQYF. The CDR3 DNA is TGCGCCAGCAGCTTGGGGACTAGGCCAGACACAGATACGCAGTATTTT. The chain employs TRBV5-1 and TRBJ2-3, with 7 bases fitting TRBD2. The CDR3 extends over 16 amino acids. Germline-derived CDR1 and CDR2 are SGHRS and YFSETQ. V lost 0 bases, J lost 2 bases, and 6 bases stayed unmatched.

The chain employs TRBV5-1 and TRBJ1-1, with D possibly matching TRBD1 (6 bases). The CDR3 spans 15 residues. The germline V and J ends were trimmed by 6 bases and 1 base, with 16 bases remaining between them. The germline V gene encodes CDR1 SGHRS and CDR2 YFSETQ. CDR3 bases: TGCGCCAGCATCCCGCCGGGACAAACGAACACTGAAGCTTTCTTT. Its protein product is CASIPPGQTNTEAFF. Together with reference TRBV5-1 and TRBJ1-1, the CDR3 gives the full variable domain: KAGVTQTPRYLIKTRGQQVTLSCSPISGHRSVSWYQQTPGQGLQFLFEYFSETQRNKGNFPGRFSGRQFSNSRSEMNVSTLELGDSALYLCASIPPGQTNTEAFFGQGTRLTVV.

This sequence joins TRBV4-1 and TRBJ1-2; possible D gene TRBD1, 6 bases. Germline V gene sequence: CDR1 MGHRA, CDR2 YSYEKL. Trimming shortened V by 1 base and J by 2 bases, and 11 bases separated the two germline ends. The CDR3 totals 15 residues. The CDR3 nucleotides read TGCGCCAGCAGCCAAGTGGGGGCCCTAAACTATGGCTACACCTTC. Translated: CASSQVGALNYGYTF.

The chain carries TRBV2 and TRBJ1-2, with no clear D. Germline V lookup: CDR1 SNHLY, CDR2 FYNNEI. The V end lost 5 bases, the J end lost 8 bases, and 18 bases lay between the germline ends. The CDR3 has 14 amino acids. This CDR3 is CASSPEGRATGYTF. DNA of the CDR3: TGTGCCAGCAGTCCGGAAGGGAGAGCTACGGGCTACACCTTC.

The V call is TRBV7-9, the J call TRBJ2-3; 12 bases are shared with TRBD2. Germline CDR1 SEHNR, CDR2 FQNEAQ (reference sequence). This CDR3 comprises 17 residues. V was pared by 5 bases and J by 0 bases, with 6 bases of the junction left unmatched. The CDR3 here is CASSARLAGVSTDTQYF. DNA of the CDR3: TGTGCCAGCAGCGCCCGACTAGCGGGAGTTAGCACAGATACGCAGTATTTT.

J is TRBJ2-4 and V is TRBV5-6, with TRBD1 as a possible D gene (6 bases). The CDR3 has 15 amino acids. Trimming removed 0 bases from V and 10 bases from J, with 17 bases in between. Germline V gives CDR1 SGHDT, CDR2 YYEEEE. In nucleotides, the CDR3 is TGTGCCAGCAGCTTGGTGGGGGCCCCAGAATTAATTCAGTACTTC. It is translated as CASSLVGAPELIQYF. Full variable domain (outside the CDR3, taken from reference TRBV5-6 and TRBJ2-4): DAGVTQSPTHLIKTRGQQVTLRCSPKSGHDTVSWYQQALGQGPQFIFQYYEEEERQRGNFPDRFSGHQFPNYSSELNVNALLLGDSALYLCASSLVGAPELIQYFGAGTRLSVL.